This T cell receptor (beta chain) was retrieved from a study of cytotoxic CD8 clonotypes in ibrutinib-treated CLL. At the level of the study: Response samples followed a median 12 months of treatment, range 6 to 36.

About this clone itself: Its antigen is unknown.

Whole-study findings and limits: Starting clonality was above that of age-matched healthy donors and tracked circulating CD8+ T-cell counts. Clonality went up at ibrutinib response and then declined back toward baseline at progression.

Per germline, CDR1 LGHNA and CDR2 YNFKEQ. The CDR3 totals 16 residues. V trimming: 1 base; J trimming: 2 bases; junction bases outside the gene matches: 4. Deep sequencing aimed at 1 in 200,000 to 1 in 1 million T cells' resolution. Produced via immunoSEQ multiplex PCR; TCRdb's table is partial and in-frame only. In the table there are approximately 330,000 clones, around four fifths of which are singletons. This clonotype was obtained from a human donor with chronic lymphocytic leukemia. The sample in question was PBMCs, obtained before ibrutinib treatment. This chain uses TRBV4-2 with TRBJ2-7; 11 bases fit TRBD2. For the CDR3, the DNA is TGTGCCAGCAGCCAAGTACTAGCGGGAGCAACCTACGAGCAGTACTTC. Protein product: CASSQVLAGATYEQYF.